The 30 T cell receptor beta chains in this list originate from one sample, sequenced in a study of blood T cell repertoires in COVID-19. Some clones are missing from TCRdb's copy, which holds only in-frame ones; the method was immunoSEQ multiplex PCR. Of a few hundred thousand clones in the sample, around 87% are singletons; the top ten hold roughly 1.1%. The specimen was PBMCs or T cells enriched from blood (not recorded which). The receptor set was obtained from a man between 25 and 39 years old who had recovered from COVID-19.

The rearrangement joins TRBV5-8 to TRBJ2-7, with D unclear. CDR1 and CDR2 from the germline V gene are SGHTS and YDEGEE. CDR3 length equals 13 residues. Trimming removed 2 bases from V and 2 bases from J, with 8 bases in between. In DNA, the CDR3 is TGTGCCAGCAGCTTAACAGTTACCTACGAGCAGTACTTC. Residues: CASSLTVTYEQYF. Based on the CDR3 plus reference TRBV5-8 and TRBJ2-7, the full variable domain is EAGVTQSPTHLIKTRGQQATLRCSPISGHTSVYWYQQALGLGLQFLLWYDEGEERNRGNFPPRFSGRQFPNYSSELNVNALELEDSALYLCASSLTVTYEQYFGPGTRLTVT.

The sample holds a few counts of this clone. The V and J genes are TRBV21-1 and TRBJ1-1; the D call in the table, TRBD1, was not verified against the DNA. TRBV21-1 is an annotated pseudogene. CDR3 length: 18 residues. CDR3 sequence: CASSKSQGQGFGNTEAFF. The CDR3 nucleotides read TGTGCCAGCAGCAAATCTCAAGGGCAGGGGTTCGGGAACACTGAAGCTTTCTTT.

The CDR3 DNA sequence: TGTGCCAGCGGACTAAGCCAAGAGACCCAGTACTTC. The encoded protein is CASGLSQETQYF. The chain carries TRBV27 and TRBJ2-5, with D maybe TRBD2 (6 bases). CDR1 is MNHEY and CDR2 is SMNVEV in the germline V gene (reference sequence). V was pared by 8 bases and J by 1 base, with 8 bases between. The length of the CDR3 is 12 residues.

This clone has just a few counts. The rearrangement joins TRBV5-5 to TRBJ2-5; tentatively, D is TRBD2 (5 bases). CDR1 SGHKS and CDR2 YYEKEE come from the germline V gene (reference sequence). This CDR3 region has 14 residues. Trimming removed 4 bases from V and 5 bases from J, with 15 bases in between. DNA for the CDR3: TGTGCCAGCAGCGACCACCCCGGCGGGGAGACCCAGTACTTC. Its protein is CASSDHPGGETQYF.

The chain combines TRBV28 with TRBJ2-1, with D perhaps matching TRBD1 (5 bases). Trimming took off 5 bases at V and 4 bases at J, with 6 bases between the two ends. This CDR3 comprises 12 residues. CDR1 and CDR2 (germline): MDHEN, SYDVKM. The CDR3 loop reads CASSNRYNEQFF. The DNA for the CDR3 is TGTGCCAGCAGTAACAGGTACAATGAGCAGTTCTTC.

This chain uses TRBV28 with TRBJ1-2, with 7 nucleotides matching TRBD1. Germline V gives CDR1 MDHEN, CDR2 SYDVKM. This CDR3 has 15 residues. The V gene end was trimmed by 6 bases and the J gene end by 3 bases; junction bases not matched to a gene: 10. CDR3 sequence: CASRTDRAGDYGYTF. In DNA form, the CDR3 reads TGTGCCAGCAGGACAGACAGGGCCGGGGACTATGGCTACACCTTC.

V and J are TRBV28 and TRBJ2-4, with 10 bases aligning to TRBD2. The junction had 5 bases not matched to a gene; V was cut back by 2 bases and J by 7 bases. CDR1 is MDHEN and CDR2 is SYDVKM in the germline V gene. The CDR3 extends over 15 amino acids. The chain's CDR3 is CASSLQREGGNIQYF. The DNA for the CDR3 is TGTGCCAGCAGTTTACAGCGGGAGGGAGGGAACATTCAGTACTTC.

The chain has TRBV29-1 and TRBJ2-3; the match to TRBD2 covers 14 bases. J gave up 6 bases and V 5 bases, and 1 base lay outside the gene matches. The CDR3 has 13 residues. The V gene's germline CDR1 is SQVTM and CDR2 ANQGSEA. CDR3 in amino acids: CSVRLAGGDTQYF. For the CDR3, the DNA is TGCAGCGTTCGACTAGCGGGAGGGGATACGCAGTATTTT.

The genes are TRBV28 and TRBJ2-7, with 12 bases identical to TRBD2. Losses at the gene ends were 5 bases for V and 5 bases for J; bases not matched to a gene: 16. CDR3 size: 18 residues. Germline CDR1 reads MDHEN; CDR2 reads SYDVKM. Written as DNA, the CDR3 is TGTGCCAGCAGTCTAGCGGGAGGGCCCGTCGTGAGGAAGAACGAGCAGTACTTC. Amino acid sequence: CASSLAGGPVVRKNEQYF.

This rearrangement joins TRBV29-1 to TRBJ2-7, with D maybe TRBD1 (5 bases). The germline V gene has CDR1 SQVTM and CDR2 ANQGSEA. V was trimmed by 6 bases and J by 4 bases, leaving 10 bases between them. This CDR3 has 11 residues. CDR3: CSVGHLYEQYF. CDR3 sequence (DNA): TGCAGCGTGGGGCACCTTTACGAGCAGTACTTC.

A note on this clone: This specimen includes other DNA sequences encoding the same CDR3. The genes are TRBV6-5 and TRBJ2-2, with D possibly TRBD1 on 6 matching bases. The CDR3 sequence is 16 residues long. Trimming stripped 2 bases from V and 0 bases from J, with 10 bases between. Germline V gene lookup returns CDR1 MNHEY and CDR2 SVGAGI. The CDR3 here is CASSYLGQPNTGELFF. As DNA, the CDR3 is TGTGCCAGCAGTTACCTAGGACAGCCGAACACCGGGGAGCTGTTTTTT.

This rearrangement joins TRBV10-2 to TRBJ1-3; a weak D match, TRBD1 (5 bases). The CDR3 covers 15 residues. Germline V CDR1 and CDR2: WSHSY, SAAADI. V shed 7 bases and J shed 0 bases, with 13 bases lying between them. The CDR3 DNA is TGCGCCAGCAAGGAGGGACCGGACTCTGGAAACACCATATATTTT. Translation gives CASKEGPDSGNTIYF.

The gene calls are TRBV6-2 or TRBV6-3 and TRBJ2-1, with 12 bases lining up with TRBD2. CDR3 length: 18 amino acids. The junction had 13 bases not matched to a gene; V was cut back by 4 bases and J by 6 bases. CDR1 is MNHEY, CDR2 SVGEGT, per germline. The CDR3 DNA reads TGTGCCAGCAGTTCCTCCGGGACTAGCGGGTCGGTGGGCAATGAGCAGTTCTTC. This gives the protein CASSSSGTSGSVGNEQFF.

The chain joins TRBV11-2 to TRBJ1-5; D gene uncertain. The CDR3 runs 13 residues. The germline gives CDR1 SGHAT, CDR2 FQNNGV. V was cut by 4 bases and J by 9 bases, with 13 bases left in between. The chain's CDR3 is CASSSRDLGPQHF. CDR3 nucleotide sequence: TGTGCCAGCAGCTCGCGGGATCTGGGGCCCCAGCATTTT.

The chain combines TRBV6-5 with TRBJ2-1, with 12 bases fitting TRBD1. The CDR3 totals 13 residues. J was trimmed by 9 bases and V by 8 bases; bases with no gene match: 5. Germline assignment: CDR1 MNHEY and CDR2 SVGAGI. Here the CDR3 reads CASSGTGGSEQFF. In DNA form, the CDR3 reads TGTGCCAGCTCCGGGACAGGGGGCAGTGAGCAGTTCTTC.

This clone was recorded only once. The chain combines TRBV28 with TRBJ1-4; TRBD1 matches at 7 bases. The CDR3 is 14 residues long. Trimming took 6 bases from V and 7 from J; bases not matched to a gene: 8. Germline CDR1 reads MDHEN; CDR2 reads SYDVKM. The CDR3 reads CASRVGTVGEKLFF. The CDR3 DNA sequence: TGTGCCAGCAGGGTCGGGACAGTAGGTGAAAAACTGTTTTTT. Full variable domain (rest looked up from reference TRBV28 and TRBJ1-4): DVKVTQSSRYLVKRTGEKVFLECVQDMDHENMFWYRQDPGLGLRLIYFSYDVKMKEKGDIPEGYSVSREKKERFSLILESASTNQTSMYLCASRVGTVGEKLFFGSGTQLSVL.

The rearrangement links TRBV3-1 (or the pseudogene TRBV3-2) to TRBJ1-1, with 9 bases aligning to TRBD1. The germline V gene has CDR1 LGHDT and CDR2 YNNKEL (reference sequence). The CDR3 covers 12 residues. J lost 8 bases, V lost 6 bases, and 4 bases had no gene match. CDR3 sequence: CASRLGTGEAFF. CDR3 sequence (DNA): TGTGCCAGCAGACTCGGGACAGGGGAAGCTTTCTTT.

The rearrangement links TRBV3-1 (or the pseudogene TRBV3-2) to TRBJ2-2, with 8 bases identical to TRBD2. Germline V gene lookup returns CDR1 LGHDT and CDR2 YNNKEL (reference sequence). The V and J ends lost 0 bases and 9 bases, in that order; junction bases with no gene match: 9. This CDR3 contains 16 residues. This chain's CDR3 is CASSQEFGTRSRELFF. CDR3 bases: TGTGCCAGCAGCCAAGAGTTCGGGACTAGATCTCGGGAGCTGTTTTTT.

The V gene is TRBV9, the J gene TRBJ2-7, with TRBD1 as a possible D gene (5 bases). The ends were cut back, 4 bases at V and 8 bases at J, with 16 bases in the middle. The CDR3 runs 13 residues. In germline, CDR1 is SGDLS, CDR2 YYNGEE. The DNA of the CDR3 is TGTGCCAGCAGCTCGGGTCCCGCAGGGAAGCAGTACTTC. Translated, it gives CASSSGPAGKQYF.

The chain couples TRBV5-5 to TRBJ2-1; 7 positions match TRBD1. This CDR3 is 16 amino acids long. V was pared by 2 bases and J by 4 bases, with 9 bases of the junction left unmatched. CDR1 and CDR2 (germline): SGHKS, YYEKEE (reference sequence). This chain's CDR3 is CASSFSKDRSYNEQFF. In DNA form, the CDR3 reads TGTGCCAGCAGCTTTAGTAAGGACAGGAGTTACAATGAGCAGTTCTTC.

The chain uses TRBV6-5 and TRBJ1-5; a weak D match, TRBD1 (6 bases). The CDR3 spans 15 residues. V was pared by 6 bases and J by 4 bases, with 16 bases between. Germline lookup yields CDR1 MNHEY and CDR2 SVGAGI. For the CDR3, the DNA is TGTGCCAGCAGGGGGGCTTTACGAGGAAATCAGCCCCAGCATTTT. Residues: CASRGALRGNQPQHF.

This chain uses TRBV6-5 with TRBJ2-7; TRBD1 is a possible D gene (6 bases). The CDR3 contains 15 residues. V was clipped by 0 bases and J by 6 bases, with 15 bases between them. Germline loops: CDR1 MNHEY, CDR2 SVGAGI. CDR3 region: CASSYSQGPLSEQYF. CDR3 DNA sequence: TGTGCCAGCAGTTACTCCCAGGGGCCCCTTTCCGAGCAGTACTTC.

The chain joins TRBV29-1 to TRBJ1-3; perhaps TRBD1 as D (6 bases). Deletions cut 6 bases from V and 0 bases from J, with 12 bases between. Germline CDR1 reads SQVTM; CDR2 reads ANQGSEA. The CDR3 sequence is 14 residues long. This CDR3 is CSVRGGGSGNTIYF. Written as DNA, the CDR3 is TGCAGCGTGAGAGGGGGGGGCTCTGGAAACACCATATATTTT.

This chain connects TRBV28 to TRBJ2-3, with 9 bases that match TRBD1. This CDR3 region has 15 residues. Germline CDR1 reads MDHEN; CDR2 reads SYDVKM. V shed 5 bases and J 4 bases; nucleotides not matched to a gene: 7. The DNA of the CDR3 is TGTGCCAGCAGTGGGCCGGGACAGGGTTCAGATACGCAGTATTTT. This codes for CASSGPGQGSDTQYF.

The V call is TRBV14, the J call TRBJ2-7; TRBD1 aligns across 9 bases. The length of the CDR3 is 14 residues. Unmatched junction bases numbered 8, after V lost 6 bases and J lost 5 bases. Germline CDR1 is SGHDN and CDR2 is FVKESK. CDR3 amino acids: CASSPRDRAHEQYF. CDR3 DNA: TGTGCCAGCAGTCCCCGGGACAGGGCGCACGAGCAGTACTTC.

The V and J genes are TRBV4-1 and TRBJ1-6; D is uncertain. The V and J ends lost 0 bases and 10 bases respectively, with 7 bases between them. Germline V gene data show CDR1 as MGHRA and CDR2 as YSYEKL. The CDR3 loop spans 13 amino acids. CDR3 DNA: TGCGCCAGCAGCCAAGATAGTCTCTCACCCCTCCACTTT. It yields the protein CASSQDSLSPLHF.

The chain combines TRBV7-2 with TRBJ1-6, with 7 bases that match TRBD1. CDR1 and CDR2 from the germline V gene are SGHTA and FQGNSA. CDR3 length equals 16 residues. After removal of 5 bases from V and 6 bases from J, the junction contained 10 bases not matched to a gene. The CDR3 is CASSPMGQKVNSPLHF. The CDR3 DNA reads TGTGCCAGCAGCCCGATGGGACAGAAGGTTAATTCACCCCTCCACTTT.

This chain connects TRBV5-5 to TRBJ2-2; no clear D. V was clipped by 0 bases and J by 0 bases, with 9 bases between them. The CDR3 has 16 residues. Germline V gene lookup returns CDR1 SGHKS and CDR2 YYEKEE (reference sequence). The CDR3 sequence: CASSLGPGANTGELFF. CDR3 bases: TGTGCCAGCAGCTTGGGGCCGGGTGCGAACACCGGGGAGCTGTTTTTT. Drawing the rest from reference TRBV5-5 and TRBJ2-2, the complete variable domain is DAGVTQSPTHLIKTRGQQVTLRCSPISGHKSVSWYQQVLGQGPQFIFQYYEKEERGRGNFPDRFSARQFPNYSSELNVNALLLGDSALYLCASSLGPGANTGELFFGEGSRLTVL.

J is TRBJ1-1 and V is TRBV9; perhaps TRBD1 as D (5 bases). V was cut by 3 bases and J by 7 bases, with 13 bases left in between. The CDR3 runs to 13 residues. Per the germline V gene, CDR1 is SGDLS and CDR2 is YYNGEE. CDR3 nucleotide sequence: TGTGCCAGCAGCGGAGGGACTGGAGGTGAAGCTTTCTTT. Encoded protein: CASSGGTGGEAFF.

The rearrangement links TRBV29-1 to TRBJ1-5, with D possibly TRBD1 on 5 matching bases. The length of the CDR3 is 14 residues. Germline CDR1 reads SQVTM; CDR2 reads ANQGSEA. The V and J ends lost 1 base and 8 bases respectively, with 15 bases between them. The CDR3 nucleotides read TGCAGCGTTGAAGGGCAGGGAATAGAGGAGCCCCAGCATTTT. Residues: CSVEGQGIEEPQHF.